Listed below are T cell receptor beta chains from one sample, sequenced in a study of blood T cells in healthy people across ages. TCRdb recomputed calls from the 5' RACE reads with MiXCR, one row per CDR3 protein. This sample has about 720,000 distinct CDR3 sequences; roughly 25% occur once, and the top ten carry under 4.5%. A further study also used this sample, focusing on T cells of mothers and their children.

Sample: blood. Receptors originate from a boy aged 5 to 17 in good health. CDR3s leave out the opening cysteine and the closing phenylalanine or tryptophan. Fields, in order: V gene, J gene, CDR3 protein.

v_gene: TRBV12-3/TRBV12-4; j_gene: TRBJ2-1; CDR3aa: ASSLREGQGQF
v_gene: TRBV2; j_gene: TRBJ2-1; CDR3aa: ASISLTSYNEQF
v_gene: TRBV24-1; j_gene: TRBJ2-3; CDR3aa: ATSDLPGLATDTQY
v_gene: TRBV6-6; j_gene: TRBJ1-1; CDR3aa: ASSYGDGPTEAF
v_gene: TRBV9; j_gene: TRBJ2-7; CDR3aa: ASSAGTGGYKQY
v_gene: TRBV7-2; j_gene: TRBJ2-1; CDR3aa: ASSPAPKGNEQF
v_gene: TRBV21-1; j_gene: -; CDR3aa: ASNRRGGGWYEQY
v_gene: TRBV6-6; j_gene: TRBJ1-1; CDR3aa: ASSTGDLNTEAF
v_gene: TRBV6-2/TRBV6-3; j_gene: TRBJ2-5; CDR3aa: ASSTRTNQGTQY
v_gene: TRBV20-1; j_gene: TRBJ2-5; CDR3aa: SVSRAGGVPEQY
v_gene: TRBV9; j_gene: TRBJ2-5; CDR3aa: ASSVEGNLQETQY
v_gene: TRBV4-3; j_gene: TRBJ2-1; CDR3aa: ASSQVARNNEQF
v_gene: TRBV7-8; j_gene: TRBJ2-7; CDR3aa: ASSFDRQGNSYEQY
v_gene: TRBV6-5; j_gene: TRBJ2-5; CDR3aa: ASRLRTGGETQY
v_gene: TRBV24-1; j_gene: TRBJ2-1; CDR3aa: ATSVPGIGDEQF
v_gene: TRBV28; j_gene: TRBJ1-4; CDR3aa: ASSLLDGEKLF
v_gene: TRBV7-3; j_gene: TRBJ1-5; CDR3aa: ASSRTVNQPQH
v_gene: TRBV5-6; j_gene: TRBJ2-1; CDR3aa: ASSLFKNEQF
v_gene: TRBV15; j_gene: TRBJ2-3; CDR3aa: ATSRGLVDTQY
v_gene: TRBV14; j_gene: TRBJ1-4; CDR3aa: ASSQDMGTNEKLF
v_gene: TRBV27; j_gene: TRBJ2-7; CDR3aa: ASSLLGDRSYEQY
v_gene: TRBV28; j_gene: TRBJ2-3; CDR3aa: ASSLARGPTDTQY
v_gene: TRBV7-3; j_gene: TRBJ2-1; CDR3aa: ASSRAGGGSIDEQF
v_gene: TRBV7-8; j_gene: TRBJ2-3; CDR3aa: ASSLVAGGPIGTDTQY
v_gene: TRBV29-1; j_gene: TRBJ1-3; CDR3aa: SAQEQGGGNTIY
v_gene: TRBV6-6; j_gene: TRBJ1-4; CDR3aa: ASTLREKLF
v_gene: TRBV6-5; j_gene: TRBJ2-5; CDR3aa: ASSWGRLLDQY
v_gene: TRBV7-9; j_gene: TRBJ2-7; CDR3aa: ASSSSGRSIYEQY
v_gene: TRBV7-9; j_gene: -; CDR3aa: AGEGGGVGEQY
v_gene: TRBV5-6; j_gene: TRBJ2-6; CDR3aa: ASSFRQGSGANVLT
v_gene: TRBV4-3; j_gene: TRBJ2-3; CDR3aa: ASSQDPPRGGTLTDTQY
v_gene: TRBV9; j_gene: TRBJ2-1; CDR3aa: ASSVVAHRVPNEQF